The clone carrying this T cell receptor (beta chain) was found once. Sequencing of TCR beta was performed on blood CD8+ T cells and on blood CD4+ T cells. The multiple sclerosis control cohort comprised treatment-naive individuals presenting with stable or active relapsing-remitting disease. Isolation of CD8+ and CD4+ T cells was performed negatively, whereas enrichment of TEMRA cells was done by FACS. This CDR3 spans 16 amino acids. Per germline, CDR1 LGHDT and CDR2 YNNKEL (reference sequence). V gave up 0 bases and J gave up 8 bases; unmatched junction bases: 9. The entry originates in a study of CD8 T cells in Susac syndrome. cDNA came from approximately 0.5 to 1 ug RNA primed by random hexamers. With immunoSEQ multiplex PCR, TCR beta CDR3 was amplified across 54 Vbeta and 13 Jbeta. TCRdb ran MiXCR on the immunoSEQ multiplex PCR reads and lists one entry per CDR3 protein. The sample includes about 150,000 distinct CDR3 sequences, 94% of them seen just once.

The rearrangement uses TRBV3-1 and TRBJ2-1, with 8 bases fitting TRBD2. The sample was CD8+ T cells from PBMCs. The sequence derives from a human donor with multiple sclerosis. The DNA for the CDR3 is TGTGCCAGCAGCCAAGAAGAGCGGGGGAAAGATCATGAGCAGTTCTTC. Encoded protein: CASSQEERGKDHEQFF.